This section outlines one TCR beta chain sequence together with its context. It has no known antigen specificity. Base qualities are not provided; no much larger clone lies one nucleotide away. This specimen belongs to a study of T cell responses to AZD1222 COVID-19 vaccine (dated by TCRdb to the early 2020s). With regard to the full study: TCR sequencing covered over 230 trial participants: 200 to 220 given two doses of AZD1222 and about 26 given two doses of MenACWY control vaccine. Trial participants were enrolled by age into subgroups of 18-55, 56-69 and 70-plus years, and roughly 150, 30 and 60 TCR-sequenced participants, respectively, were included in these subgroups.

The germline V gene specifies KGHDR as CDR1 and SFDVKD as CDR2. The CDR3, from cysteine to phenylalanine, totals 14 residues. CDR3 DNA is the only sequence kept; it has 42 bases, read in frame from the first base. Trimming costs V 4 bases and J 7 bases, and their ends lie 13 bases apart. The meaning of the sample's time point label: baseline before first vaccination. What this sample's treatment or condition label stands for: meningococcal conjugate vaccine given as trial control. The vaccinee samples were drawn from two UK trials, COV001 and COV002, one of which was a single-blind randomized controlled phase 2/3 trial testing AZD1222 (ChAdOx1 nCoV-19) in healthy adults. For TCRbeta chain sequencing, PBMC samples were collected from trial participants at day 0 and at day 28 after the second dose. The CDR3 regions of human TCRbeta chains were analyzed by immunosequencing. The authors' pipeline ran thus. TCRs in the repertoires were compared against a reference library of SARS-CoV-2-specific TCRs that had been generated with the MIRA antigen-specificity platform. Breadth was defined as the fraction of unique TCRs that were SARS-CoV-2-associated, and depth was defined as the fraction of total T cells that were SARS-CoV-2-associated. Using the MIRA data, each spike-specific TCR was assigned both to the spike region to which the TCR was reactive and to a CD4 or CD8 class. Log10-transformed breadth and depth values were compared by one-way ANOVA with Sidak's multiple comparisons tests. The source is immuneACCESS, and TCRdb retained only in-frame sequences with V and J called. Part of the clones is not carried over; for the studies checked, unresolved V genes explain less than half of this, and the remainder is unexplained. From that table come the V and J calls and clone size; the DNA was used to work out D and trimming. The sample data list roughly 200,000 clones, and roughly 91% of these were observed just once. Clones ranked in the top ten supply 0.9% to 1.1% of the sample.

The paper's findings and limits, for the study overall: After two AZD1222 doses, both the breadth and the depth of spike-specific TCRs were significantly higher than at day 0 and than in MenACWY recipients. Because no day 14 peak-response samples were available, the repertoires could be characterized only after the peak T cell response. The vaccine-associated CD4 TCRs covered the entire spike protein, and the dominant responses fell in regions 160-218 and 743-854. Conclusions about previously exposed vaccinees were limited because only six AZD1222 recipients were SARS-CoV-2 seropositive at baseline. The 56-69-year group was small, and its depth increase did not reach significance, likely because of low power. Reportedly, close to half of the unique spike-specific TCRs recognized epitopes lying outside the regions that are mutated in the B.1.351 and B.1.1.7 variants. Participants were mostly white British and included more females than males, and it was suggested by the authors that clonal diversity may have been underestimated.

The TCR originated in an adult in good health. The specimen was peripheral blood, collected on day 0 of MenACWY control vaccination. The chain is made from TRBV24-1 and TRBJ2-1, with TRBD2 as a weak D call on 6 bases. The CDR3 loop reads CATSDRLVRNEQFF. The DNA sequence reads TGTGCCACCAGTGACCGACTAGTGAGAAATGAGCAGTTCTTC.